This TCR beta chain was captured by sequencing in a study of multiple sclerosis patients with progressive multifocal leukoencephalopathy. This CDR3 comprises 15 residues. Germline V gene lookup returns CDR1 MNHNY and CDR2 SVGAGI (reference sequence). The V and J ends lost 7 bases and 4 bases, in that order; junction bases with no gene match: 6. The time point was: around 13 months of natalizumab therapy. Controls were natalizumab-treated multiple sclerosis patients who did not develop PML, sampled longitudinally. Prior interferon beta treatment was universal, and the PML patients were all female. This was a survey-level run. Libraries were prepared by immunoSEQ multiplex PCR; TCRdb keeps only in-frame clonotypes and omits some of them. The table lists around 30,000 clones, roughly 90% of them singletons.

The TCR comes from a human donor with multiple sclerosis. The V gene is TRBV6-6, the J gene TRBJ2-2; 10 nucleotides agree with TRBD2. The material was PBMCs, obtained from a patient treated with natalizumab. This CDR3 reads CASTEGLASTGELFF. The DNA for the CDR3 is TGTGCCAGCACCGAGGGACTAGCGTCCACCGGGGAGCTGTTTTTT.